These 8 T cell receptor beta chains came from one sample sequenced in a study of identical twins (dated by TCRdb to the mid-2010s). Receptors were amplified or captured by 5' RACE. The sequencer was an Illumina HiSeq 2000. TCRdb handled the public reads itself, with Q25 trimming in fastp and clone calling in MiXCR, and kept productive beta chains. Each CDR3 protein appears once, grouped with its most common genes and DNA. This sample is represented by 700,000 or so distinct CDR3 sequences; 21% of them were singletons. The ten most abundant clones make up 4.3% of the sample. These records were also assigned to another study, of T cells expressing NK-cell markers.

The sequencing sample was made of PBMCs. Every receptor here comes from a woman aged 18 to 35 in good health.

This clonotype has ten or more counts. The J gene is TRBJ2-1, the V gene TRBV12-3 or TRBV12-4; D is tentatively TRBD1 or TRBD2 (5 bases each). The CDR3 sequence is 10 residues long. V was clipped by 8 bases and J by 8 bases, with 7 bases between them. The CDR3 DNA sequence: TGTGCCAGCGGGGACGATGAGCAGTTCTTC. The encoded protein is CASGDDEQFF.

The rearrangement uses TRBV9 and TRBJ2-3; no clear D gene. V lost 1 base to trimming and J lost 5 bases, with 14 bases between them. Germline V gene data show CDR1 as SGDLS and CDR2 as YYNGEE. The CDR3 consists of 15 residues. CDR3 in amino acids: CASSVRATHRDTQYF. In DNA form, the CDR3 reads TGTGCCAGCAGCGTACGAGCGACTCACCGAGATACGCAGTATTTT.

The J gene is TRBJ2-7, the V gene TRBV4-1; no definite D call. Germline values: CDR1 MGHRA, CDR2 YSYEKL. Deletions cut 4 bases from V and 2 bases from J, with 12 bases between. CDR3 size: 14 residues. The CDR3 sequence: CASSLFPEAYEQYF. The CDR3 bases are TGCGCCAGCAGCCTCTTCCCCGAAGCCTACGAGCAGTACTTC.

This clonotype was detected ten times or more. The V and J genes are TRBV5-1 and TRBJ1-2; 7 positions agree with TRBD1. The CDR3 extends over 14 amino acids. Germline CDR1 and CDR2: SGHRS and YFSETQ. The V and J ends lost 3 bases and 3 bases, in that order; junction bases with no gene match: 5. The chain's CDR3 is CASSSTGNDYGYTF. CDR3 DNA sequence: TGCGCCAGCAGCTCGACAGGGAATGACTATGGCTACACCTTC.

A few counts support this clonotype. The chain is built from TRBV6-1 and TRBJ2-7; tentative D call: TRBD1 (6 bases). The CDR3 covers 13 residues. The germline gives CDR1 MNHNS, CDR2 SASEGT. The V and J ends lost 6 bases and 5 bases respectively, with 14 bases between them. The CDR3 is CASSPITGHEQYF. The CDR3 nucleotides are TGTGCCAGCAGCCCTATTACAGGGCACGAGCAGTACTTC.

This clonotype was picked up a small number of times. The J gene is TRBJ1-5, the V gene TRBV20-1; D remains ambiguous. The CDR3 has 13 amino acids. Germline V gene lookup returns CDR1 DFQATT and CDR2 SNEGSKA (reference sequence). The ends were cut back, 3 bases at V and 5 bases at J, with 11 bases in the middle. CDR3: CSARAGNDQPQHF. The CDR3, as DNA: TGCAGTGCTAGGGCGGGTAACGATCAGCCCCAGCATTTT.

The chain has TRBV5-5 and TRBJ2-4; unclear D gene. The CDR3 runs to 14 residues. The V gene's germline CDR1 is SGHKS and CDR2 YYEKEE (reference sequence). Trimming took off 5 bases at V and 0 bases at J, with 9 bases between the two ends. For the CDR3, the DNA is TGTGCCAGCAGTATTCTCTTAGCCAAAAACATTCAGTACTTC. It is translated as CASSILLAKNIQYF.

This clonotype was seen more than once but under ten times. This sequence joins TRBV7-9 and TRBJ2-7; D might be TRBD1 (5 bases). Germline CDR1 SEHNR, CDR2 FQNEAQ (reference sequence). Trimming took off 7 bases at V and 0 bases at J, with 19 bases between the two ends. The length of the CDR3 is 16 residues. CDR3 sequence (DNA): TGTGCCAGCACTCTCCCGGTGGACACGAGCTCCTACGAGCAGTACTTC. This translates into CASTLPVDTSSYEQYF.